This T cell receptor beta chain was captured by sequencing in a study of cytomegalovirus exposure and HLA in healthy donors. Study context: In terms of ancestry, the Caucasian-associated cluster contained roughly 80% of the 398 genotyped donors.

The PCR was carried out with 60 Vbeta primers and 13 Jbeta primers. Produced via immunoSEQ multiplex PCR; TCRdb's table is partial and in-frame only. Of some 120,000 clones detected, approximately 78% appear once; the ten largest clones hold about 1.1%. On this clone itself: The antigen is unknown.

Study-wide findings and caveats: A later analysis showed HLA-associated TCR beta chains outstripping equally common others in clonal expansion. In a later analysis, TCR beta V- and J-gene trimming was associated with a missense DCLRE1C variant. From TCR beta sequences, most subjects' HLA-A and HLA-B alleles were reportedly predicted accurately.

The TCR comes from a woman in her thirties in good health and CMV-seronegative. Material for sequencing was PBMCs.

The chain's CDR3 is CASSDADIPGNTIYF. The CDR3 coding sequence is TGTGCCAGCAGTGATGCCGACATTCCCGGAAACACCATATATTTT. The chain employs TRBV6-1 and TRBJ1-3; no reliable D call. The CDR3 has 15 amino acids. The germline V gene has CDR1 MNHNS and CDR2 SASEGT. Trimming removed 3 bases from V and 4 bases from J, with 13 bases in between.